These 24 T cell receptor beta chains share one sample of origin, sequenced in a study of blood T cells in healthy people across ages. Together with a sample-barcoded 5' primer, a J-beta primer mix was included in a second PCR lasting about 7 to 11 cycles. TCRdb re-derived calls from the 5' RACE reads in MiXCR, one entry per CDR3 protein. The data hold about 1,600,000 distinct CDR3 sequences, with 42% observed a single time. The specimen sequenced was blood. Every receptor here comes from a woman aged 18-30 years in good health.

This clonotype was detected only a few times. The chain carries TRBV6-1 and TRBJ2-5; 9 nucleotides align to TRBD1. The end of the DNA is better explained by TRBJ2-7, so the J call may be wrong. CDR3 length: 15 amino acids. Germline V gene lookup returns CDR1 MNHNS and CDR2 SASEGT. For the CDR3, the DNA is TGTGCCAGCAGCACGATGGGACAGGGTTACTACGAGCAGTACTTC. Encoded protein: CASSTMGQGYYEQYF.

This clonotype was counted a few times. This rearrangement joins TRBV4-2 to TRBJ2-3, with 7 bases matching TRBD2. Germline V gene lookup returns CDR1 LGHNA and CDR2 YNFKEQ. CDR3 length: 17 amino acids. V trimming: 2 bases; J trimming: 2 bases; junction bases outside the gene matches: 10. The CDR3 DNA sequence: TGTGCCAGCAGCCAACCATGGACTAGGACCATCACAGATACGCAGTATTTT. Its translation: CASSQPWTRTITDTQYF.

This chain links TRBV5-1 with TRBJ2-1, with TRBD2 matching over 7 bases. Trimming cost V 3 bases and J 1 base; bases outside gene matches: 7. Germline lookup yields CDR1 SGHRS and CDR2 YFSETQ. This CDR3 is built from 16 residues. The CDR3 sequence is CASSWGGRESYNEQFF. In DNA, the CDR3 is TGCGCCAGCAGCTGGGGAGGGCGGGAGTCCTACAATGAGCAGTTCTTC.

V usage is TRBV3-1 and J usage is TRBJ2-7; 8 bases are shared with TRBD2. From germline, CDR1 is LGHDT and CDR2 YNNKEL (reference sequence). With V trimmed by 2 bases and J by 5 bases, 8 bases remained unmatched. CDR3 length equals 15 residues. For the CDR3, the DNA is TGTGCCAGCAGCCAACTGGCCGGGGGGGCGGACGAGCAGTACTTC. Translated: CASSQLAGGADEQYF.

The sample holds a few counts of this clonotype. This sequence joins TRBV7-2 and TRBJ2-5; TRBD2 agrees at 9 bases. Looked up from germline, CDR1 is SGHTA and CDR2 is FQGNSA. The CDR3 runs 17 residues. V lost 0 bases, J lost 4 bases, and 9 bases stayed unmatched. The CDR3 is CASSLAPPGLALETQYF. CDR3 DNA sequence: TGTGCCAGCAGCTTAGCCCCGCCAGGACTAGCGTTAGAGACCCAGTACTTC.

The V call is TRBV3-1, the J call TRBJ1-2, with D uncertain. CDR3 length: 14 amino acids. Germline V gives CDR1 LGHDT, CDR2 YNNKEL (reference sequence). Trimming removed 4 bases from V and 3 bases from J, with 12 bases in between. The CDR3 region is CASSRSGSHYGYTF. CDR3 sequence (DNA): TGTGCCAGCAGCCGTAGTGGTAGCCACTATGGCTACACCTTC.

This clonotype was recorded a few times. DNA of the CDR3: TGTGCCACCAGCGAGGGTGGCTCGACGGCTTCACCCCTCCACTTT. Amino acids: CATSEGGSTASPLHF. This sequence joins TRBV15 and TRBJ1-6; no reliable D call. Germline V gives CDR1 LNHNV, CDR2 YYDKDF (reference sequence). CDR3 length: 15 amino acids. V lost 5 bases and J 9 bases, leaving 17 bases between the germline ends. The whole variable domain, filled in from reference TRBV15 and TRBJ1-6, reads DAMVIQNPRYQVTQFGKPVTLSCSQTLNHNVMYWYQQKSSQAPKLLFHYYDKDFNNEADTPDNFQSRRPNTSFCFLDIRSPGLGDTAMYLCATSEGGSTASPLHFGNGTRLTVT.

The V call is TRBV4-1, the J call TRBJ2-1; 8 nucleotides line up with TRBD2. Germline CDR1 MGHRA, CDR2 YSYEKL. Trimming removed 3 bases from V and 7 bases from J; junction bases left unmatched: 8. CDR3 size: 15 residues. CDR3 sequence: CASSQGWGLENEQFF. The CDR3 coding sequence is TGCGCCAGCAGCCAGGGTTGGGGACTAGAGAATGAGCAGTTCTTC.

This clonotype appeared a few times. J is TRBJ2-1 and V is TRBV6-1; TRBD1 might be the D (5 bases). V shed 0 bases and J shed 2 bases, with 8 bases lying between them. CDR1 is MNHNS and CDR2 is SASEGT in the germline V gene. This CDR3 region has 15 residues. CDR3 sequence: CASSEAGQPYNEQFF. For the CDR3, the DNA is TGTGCCAGCAGTGAAGCGGGGCAGCCCTACAATGAGCAGTTCTTC.

This clonotype was counted between two and nine times. The chain is built from TRBV12-3 or TRBV12-4 and TRBJ2-1; a possible D gene is TRBD2 (7 bases). This CDR3 has 16 residues. Trimming stripped 3 bases from V and 0 bases from J, with 12 bases between. CDR3 protein: CASSFGGGASYNEQFF. The CDR3 DNA reads TGTGCCAGCAGTTTTGGGGGGGGCGCCTCCTACAATGAGCAGTTCTTC.

The V call is TRBV6-1, the J call TRBJ2-7; weak D call: TRBD1 (6 bases). V gave up 8 bases and J gave up 1 base, with 12 bases separating them. The CDR3 is 13 amino acids. Germline-derived CDR1 and CDR2 are MNHNS and SASEGT. The CDR3 sequence: CASQSDSSYEQYF. CDR3 sequence (DNA): TGTGCCAGCCAGTCGGACAGTTCCTACGAGCAGTACTTC.

This clonotype was seen a few times. The V and J genes are TRBV20-1 and TRBJ2-3; no reliable D call. V lost 6 bases to trimming and J lost 3 bases, with 10 bases between them. Germline CDR1 and CDR2: DFQATT and SNEGSKA (reference sequence). The CDR3 is 12 amino acids. The CDR3 DNA follows: TGCAGTGCATCAGACAAAACAGATACGCAGTATTTT. It yields the protein CSASDKTDTQYF.

The rearrangement uses TRBV4-1 and TRBJ1-5, with D perhaps matching TRBD1 (5 bases). The CDR3 is made up of 16 amino acids. V was clipped by 4 bases and J by 1 base, with 14 bases between them. Germline V lookup: CDR1 MGHRA, CDR2 YSYEKL. The CDR3 spells CASSPRQYSSNQPQHF. CDR3 coding DNA: TGCGCCAGCAGCCCCCGACAGTACTCAAGCAATCAGCCCCAGCATTTT.

V gene TRBV5-1 combines with J gene TRBJ2-1; the match to TRBD2 covers 7 bases. Trimming took 2 bases from V and 4 from J; bases not matched to a gene: 6. This CDR3 has 15 amino acids. CDR1 and CDR2 from the germline V gene are SGHRS and YFSETQ. CDR3 nucleotides: TGCGCCAGCAGCTTTATGACTAGCTCTTACAATGAGCAGTTCTTC. Its protein is CASSFMTSSYNEQFF.

This clonotype has a handful of counts. V and J are TRBV3-1 and TRBJ2-1; 7 bases fit TRBD1. CDR1 and CDR2 (germline): LGHDT, YNNKEL (reference sequence). CDR3 length: 15 residues. V was clipped by 4 bases and J by 4 bases; unmatched bases: 7. CDR3 nucleotides: TGTGCCAGCAGCCGAGACAGGGTGGGATACAATGAGCAGTTCTTC. It is translated as CASSRDRVGYNEQFF.

V and J are TRBV6-5 and TRBJ2-7; a possible D gene is TRBD2 (6 bases). Germline CDR1 MNHEY, CDR2 SVGAGI. The V gene lost 2 bases and the J gene lost 2 bases, with 13 bases spanning the gap. The CDR3 runs to 15 residues. CDR3 sequence: CASSYLLEGPYEQYF. CDR3 in DNA: TGTGCCAGCAGTTACCTTCTGGAGGGCCCCTACGAGCAGTACTTC.

The J gene is TRBJ1-2, the V gene TRBV6-6; 9 nucleotides agree with TRBD1. Per the germline V gene, CDR1 is MNHNY and CDR2 is SVGAGI (reference sequence). This CDR3 contains 17 residues. The ends lost 3 bases at V and 8 bases at J; junction bases unmatched: 16. As DNA, the CDR3 is TGTGCCAGCAGTTATCCCCGAATCGCACAGGGGGCGGGGGGCTACACCTTC. This sequence encodes CASSYPRIAQGAGGYTF.

This clonotype was seen a few times. V and J are TRBV6-1 and TRBJ1-2, with D possibly being TRBD1 (5 bases). The CDR3 extends over 15 amino acids. Germline V gene lookup returns CDR1 MNHNS and CDR2 SASEGT. V was shortened by 6 bases and J by 2 bases, with 16 bases between the two germline ends. The CDR3 here is CASRPGTLVNYGYTF. The CDR3 bases are TGTGCCAGCAGGCCCGGGACGTTGGTAAACTATGGCTACACCTTC.

This clonotype has just a few counts. One junction end does not reproduce the germline sequence, and a read error may be involved. V is TRBV12-3 or TRBV12-4 and J is TRBJ2-3; the D gene is possibly TRBD1 (5 bases). The CDR3 spans 15 residues. The CDR3 region has the DNA TGTGCCAGCACCATAAGGGGCTTGAGCACGGATACGCAGTATTTT. This sequence encodes CASTIRGLSTDTQYF.

The chain joins TRBV14 to TRBJ2-6; D possibly corresponds to TRBD2 (6 bases). The CDR3 length is 16 residues. Germline V gene lookup returns CDR1 SGHDN and CDR2 FVKESK. V was cut by 0 bases and J by 2 bases, with 8 bases left in between. In nucleotides, the CDR3 is TGTGCCAGCAGCCAAGATGGAGGGGCTGGGGCCAACGTCCTGACTTTC. As protein: CASSQDGGAGANVLTF.

The V call is TRBV28, the J call TRBJ2-1, with D perhaps TRBD2 (6 bases). The J call is uncertain, as TRBJ2-7 better fits the DNA end. Germline V gene sequence: CDR1 MDHEN, CDR2 SYDVKM. The CDR3 loop spans 16 amino acids. The CDR3 loop reads CASSYLPSDRYNEQYF. The CDR3 DNA reads as TGTGCCAGCAGTTACCTCCCTAGCGACCGGTACAATGAGCAGTACTTC.

This clonotype has more than one count but fewer than ten. A read error may account for a junction end that differs from germline. CDR3 nucleotide sequence: TGTGCCAGCAGCTTAGGCCAGCCTGAAGCTTTCTTT. The encoded protein is CASSLGQPEAFF. This chain connects TRBV12-3 or TRBV12-4 to TRBJ1-1; D uncertain. The CDR3 sequence is 12 residues long.

The chain recombines TRBV3-1 with TRBJ2-4; TRBD1 might be the D (6 bases). The CDR3 extends over 15 amino acids. The V gene's germline CDR1 is LGHDT and CDR2 YNNKEL (reference sequence). V lost 1 base to trimming and J lost 7 bases, with 14 bases between them. The DNA of the CDR3 is TGTGCCAGCAGCCAAGGGGCAGGGGCTCGGAACATTCAGTACTTC. Translation gives CASSQGAGARNIQYF.

The CDR3 DNA reads as TGTGCCAGCAGGACAAACCAGAACACTGAAGCTTTCTTT. This translates into CASRTNQNTEAFF. The V gene is TRBV12-3 or TRBV12-4, the J gene TRBJ1-1; D is unclear. The CDR3 has 13 amino acids. Trimming shortened V by 6 bases and J by 1 base, and 9 bases separated the two germline ends.